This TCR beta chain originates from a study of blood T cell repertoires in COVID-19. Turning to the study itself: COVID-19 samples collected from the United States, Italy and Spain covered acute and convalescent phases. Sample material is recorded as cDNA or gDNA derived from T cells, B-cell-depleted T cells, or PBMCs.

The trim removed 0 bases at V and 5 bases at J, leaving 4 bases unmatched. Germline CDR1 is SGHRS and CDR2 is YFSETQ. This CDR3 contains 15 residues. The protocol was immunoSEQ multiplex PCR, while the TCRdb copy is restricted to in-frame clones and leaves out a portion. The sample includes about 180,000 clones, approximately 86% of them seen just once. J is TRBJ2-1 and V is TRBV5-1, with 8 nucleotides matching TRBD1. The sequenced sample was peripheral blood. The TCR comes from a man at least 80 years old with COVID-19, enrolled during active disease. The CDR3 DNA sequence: TGCGCCAGCAGCTTGGGGACAGGGACCGACAATGAGCAGTTCTTC. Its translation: CASSLGTGTDNEQFF.